The table lists the clone carrying this TCR beta chain with a few counts. Its target is not known. Here immunoSEQ multiplex PCR was the method, and the copy in TCRdb shows in-frame clones only, minus some. The table includes 95,000 to 110,000 clones, around nine tenths detected once. The sample belongs to a study of T cell responses to AZD1222 COVID-19 vaccine. Study observations and caveats: Among AZD1222 vaccinees, only five or six were seropositive at baseline. Most donors were white British, females outnumbered males, and clonal diversity was possibly underestimated. Sampling captured repertoires only after the peak T cell response.

The trim removed 3 bases at V and 6 bases at J, leaving 7 bases unmatched. CDR3 length equals 14 residues. CDR1 is LNHDA and CDR2 is SQIVND in the germline V gene (reference sequence). The clonotype was recovered from an adult who received the MenACWY meningococcal vaccine as a control. The chain uses TRBV19 and TRBJ1-1; 7 nucleotides match TRBD1. The specimen was peripheral blood, collected 28 days after the second dose of the MenACWY control vaccine. This CDR3 is CASSIGRQGAEAFF. As DNA, the CDR3 is TGTGCCAGTAGTATCGGGAGGCAGGGGGCTGAAGCTTTCTTT.